These T cell receptor beta chains were read from a single sample in a study of T cell responses to AZD1222 COVID-19 vaccine. TCRdb's copy holds only in-frame clones and misses some; the assay was immunoSEQ multiplex PCR. The sample carries roughly 44,000 clones, 83% recorded once. Sequenced here: peripheral blood, sampled on day 0 of AZD1222 vaccination. The receptors derive from an adult in good health. Both conserved end residues are part of each CDR3. A D gene is named only where the DNA matches it firmly.

v_call: TRBV15; j_call: TRBJ1-5; d_call: NA; cdr3_aa: CATSGGSGGGNQPQHF
v_call: TRBV6-5; j_call: TRBJ1-6; d_call: NA; cdr3_aa: CASTGRSYNSPLHF
v_call: TRBV5-5; j_call: TRBJ1-1; d_call: NA; cdr3_aa: CASSLEAGQPEAFF
v_call: TRBV6-4; j_call: TRBJ1-2; d_call: TRBD1; cdr3_aa: CASSVPGQGIYGYTF
v_call: TRBV7-2; j_call: TRBJ2-2; d_call: NA; cdr3_aa: CASSLFGGYTGELFF
v_call: TRBV3-1/TRBV3-2; j_call: TRBJ1-4; d_call: NA; cdr3_aa: CASSSGTPRDEKLFF
v_call: TRBV30; j_call: TRBJ1-3; d_call: TRBD1; cdr3_aa: CACLGDSSGNTIYF
v_call: TRBV2; j_call: TRBJ2-1; d_call: NA; cdr3_aa: CASPAGRRSYNEQFF
v_call: TRBV19; j_call: TRBJ1-5; d_call: NA; cdr3_aa: CASALGASNQPQHF
v_call: TRBV4-1; j_call: TRBJ2-1; d_call: TRBD2; cdr3_aa: CASSQVRASGTYNEQFF
v_call: TRBV27; j_call: TRBJ2-7; d_call: NA; cdr3_aa: CASSSYGTESYEQYF
v_call: TRBV5-1; j_call: TRBJ2-1; d_call: NA; cdr3_aa: CASSELTRSGEQFF
v_call: TRBV12-3/TRBV12-4; j_call: TRBJ1-6; d_call: TRBD1; cdr3_aa: CASSSDRESPLHF
v_call: TRBV4-1; j_call: TRBJ1-4; d_call: NA; cdr3_aa: CASSPWGATNEKLFF
v_call: TRBV10-2; j_call: TRBJ2-1; d_call: TRBD2; cdr3_aa: CASTTGLAESYNEQFF
v_call: TRBV18; j_call: TRBJ2-4; d_call: TRBD2; cdr3_aa: CASSPGLGTSGIQYF
v_call: TRBV2; j_call: TRBJ1-2; d_call: NA; cdr3_aa: CASNPLGYGYTF
v_call: TRBV5-1; j_call: TRBJ1-4; d_call: NA; cdr3_aa: CASSLAGGRNEKLFF
v_call: TRBV7-4; j_call: TRBJ1-3; d_call: NA; cdr3_aa: CASSGPTGGAGNTIYF
v_call: TRBV7-2; j_call: TRBJ2-1; d_call: TRBD1; cdr3_aa: CASSLGGGGYNEQFF
v_call: TRBV5-1; j_call: TRBJ1-4; d_call: NA; cdr3_aa: CASSLSGVTNEKLFF
v_call: TRBV19; j_call: TRBJ2-4; d_call: NA; cdr3_aa: CASSIEEGIQYF
v_call: TRBV19; j_call: TRBJ1-5; d_call: NA; cdr3_aa: CASSIDPNREVWRNQPQHF
v_call: TRBV2; j_call: TRBJ1-2; d_call: TRBD1; cdr3_aa: CASRGQGLDYGYTF
v_call: TRBV6-5; j_call: TRBJ1-6; d_call: TRBD1; cdr3_aa: CASSYSLAGGSSPLHF
v_call: TRBV6-5; j_call: TRBJ1-3; d_call: NA; cdr3_aa: CASTTDRNSGNTIYF
v_call: TRBV19; j_call: TRBJ1-1; d_call: NA; cdr3_aa: CASSTIGTSEAFF
v_call: TRBV9; j_call: TRBJ2-7; d_call: NA; cdr3_aa: CASSPANTEVGQYF
v_call: TRBV7-2; j_call: TRBJ2-2; d_call: TRBD1; cdr3_aa: CASQGVRSTGELFF
v_call: TRBV3-1/TRBV3-2; j_call: TRBJ1-2; d_call: NA; cdr3_aa: CASSPGRTYTF
v_call: TRBV28; j_call: TRBJ1-5; d_call: NA; cdr3_aa: CASSSHRQVLRAQHF
v_call: TRBV2; j_call: TRBJ2-5; d_call: NA; cdr3_aa: CASSVQETQYF
v_call: TRBV6-6; j_call: TRBJ2-7; d_call: TRBD1; cdr3_aa: CASSLTGVDEQYF
v_call: TRBV28; j_call: TRBJ2-3; d_call: TRBD2; cdr3_aa: CASSLPGGGQDTQYF
v_call: TRBV2; j_call: TRBJ2-1; d_call: TRBD2; cdr3_aa: CASSLAGGLFF
v_call: TRBV5-4; j_call: TRBJ1-3; d_call: NA; cdr3_aa: CASSLSTSSGNTIYF